The 27 T cell receptor beta chains below were found in one sample sequenced in a study of radiotherapy plus CTLA-4 blockade in lung cancer. The method was immunoSEQ multiplex PCR; TCRdb's version includes in-frame clones alone and lacks a portion of them. The sample gives tens of thousands of clones, approximately 86% of which show up once; about a sixth is in the top ten. The sample in question was peripheral blood, obtained from a patient treated with radiotherapy plus ipilimumab. Receptors were obtained from a human donor with non-small cell lung cancer that progressed on radiotherapy plus ipilimumab.

V gene TRBV6-5 combines with J gene TRBJ1-5; D is perhaps TRBD1 (6 bases). The germline CDR1 and CDR2 sequences are MNHEY and SVGAGI. The CDR3 totals 15 residues. Trimming cost V 0 bases and J 3 bases, with 9 bases left between them. The CDR3 sequence is CASSYSRDNNQPQHF. DNA for the CDR3: TGTGCCAGCAGTTACTCCCGGGACAACAATCAGCCCCAGCATTTT.

This chain uses TRBV7-2 with TRBJ2-1; no reliable D call. V dropped 0 bases and J dropped 3 bases, with 0 bases sitting between them. Germline V CDR1 and CDR2: SGHTA, FQGNSA. The CDR3 is 12 residues long. This CDR3 is CASSLAYNEQFF. The DNA for the CDR3 is TGTGCCAGCAGCTTAGCCTACAATGAGCAGTTCTTC.

This chain uses TRBV6-5 with TRBJ2-1; 9 bases match TRBD1. CDR1 is MNHEY, CDR2 SVGAGI, per germline. V dropped 6 bases and J dropped 2; count of bases not matched to a gene: 5. The CDR3 has 15 amino acids. CDR3 residues: CASSQGQGTYNEQFF. For the CDR3, the DNA is TGTGCCAGCAGCCAAGGACAGGGGACCTACAATGAGCAGTTCTTC.

The genes are TRBV29-1 and TRBJ2-7, with 8 bases that match TRBD2. The CDR3 contains 15 residues. V lost 4 bases and J lost 2; bases outside the gene matches: 10. Germline V gives CDR1 SQVTM, CDR2 ANQGSEA. Here the CDR3 reads CSVGDGTSLTYEQYF. CDR3 coding DNA: TGCAGCGTTGGGGACGGGACTAGTCTTACCTACGAGCAGTACTTC.

This clone has only a few counts. The CDR3 bases are TGCGCCAGCAGCCCGCCGGCAGTTACGCAGTATTTT. This translates into CASSPPAVTQYF. V usage is TRBV5-1 and J usage is TRBJ2-3, with D unclear. The germline gives CDR1 SGHRS, CDR2 YFSETQ. This CDR3 has 12 residues. V lost 4 bases, J lost 8 bases, and 11 bases lay in between.

The chain joins TRBV7-2 to TRBJ1-2, with 9 bases identical to TRBD1. Germline CDR1 is SGHTA and CDR2 is FQGNSA. The CDR3 runs 13 residues. V gave up 5 bases and J gave up 6 bases; unmatched junction bases: 4. CDR3: CASSPTGGNGYTF. In DNA form, the CDR3 reads TGTGCCAGCAGCCCGACAGGGGGGAATGGCTACACCTTC.

The rearrangement links TRBV25-1 to TRBJ2-7; D is perhaps TRBD2 (6 bases). CDR3 length: 13 residues. Germline V gives CDR1 MGHDK, CDR2 SYGVNS. V gave up 8 bases and J gave up 3 bases, with 14 bases separating them. The DNA for the CDR3 is TGTGCCAGCGGGCCGGGACTCGACTACGAGCAGTACTTC. Translation gives CASGPGLDYEQYF.

This chain joins TRBV5-1 and TRBJ1-4; 7 bases fit TRBD1. V trimming: 4 bases; J trimming: 6 bases; junction bases outside the gene matches: 9. The V gene's germline CDR1 is SGHRS and CDR2 YFSETQ. The CDR3 sequence is 15 residues long. This CDR3 is CASSPDRLLDEKLFF. In DNA form, the CDR3 reads TGCGCCAGCAGCCCGGACAGGCTCCTTGATGAAAAACTGTTTTTT. Full variable domain (rest looked up from reference TRBV5-1 and TRBJ1-4): KAGVTQTPRYLIKTRGQQVTLSCSPISGHRSVSWYQQTPGQGLQFLFEYFSETQRNKGNFPGRFSGRQFSNSRSEMNVSTLELGDSALYLCASSPDRLLDEKLFFGSGTQLSVL.

The genes are TRBV6-5 and TRBJ2-5, with 9 nucleotides matching TRBD1. Unmatched junction bases numbered 7, after V lost 6 bases and J lost 5 bases. Per the germline V gene, CDR1 is MNHEY and CDR2 is SVGAGI. This CDR3 is built from 14 residues. CDR3 protein: CASSLQGAWETQYF. The CDR3 region has the DNA TGTGCCAGCAGCCTACAGGGGGCTTGGGAGACCCAGTACTTC.

This clone was seen a few times. The chain couples TRBV6-4 to TRBJ2-5, with 9 nucleotides matching TRBD2. Germline CDR1 reads MRHNA; CDR2 reads SNTAGT. There are 17 residues in the CDR3. Unmatched junction bases numbered 13, after V lost 7 bases and J lost 1 base. CDR3: CASIAPRAGGTQETQYF. The CDR3 DNA reads as TGTGCCAGCATCGCCCCCCGGGCGGGAGGGACCCAAGAGACCCAGTACTTC.

This sequence joins TRBV4-3 and TRBJ1-1; maybe TRBD1 (6 bases). V was shortened by 3 bases and J by 6 bases, with 17 bases between the two germline ends. Germline values: CDR1 LGHNA, CDR2 YSLEER. The CDR3 extends over 15 amino acids. CDR3 sequence: CASSQDTGPVPEAFF. CDR3 bases: TGCGCCAGCAGCCAGGACACAGGGCCTGTCCCTGAAGCTTTCTTT.

This sequence joins TRBV28 and TRBJ2-2; the D gene is possibly TRBD1 (6 bases). Germline assignment: CDR1 MDHEN and CDR2 SYDVKM. The ends were cut back, 6 bases at V and 6 bases at J, with 20 bases in the middle. This CDR3 spans 16 amino acids. The DNA for the CDR3 is TGTGCCAGCAGCCACCCGGGGACAACAAAGGCCGGGGAGCTGTTTTTT. Translating it yields CASSHPGTTKAGELFF.

The genes are TRBV6-6 and TRBJ2-3; D possibly corresponds to TRBD2 (5 bases). Germline V gene lookup returns CDR1 MNHNY and CDR2 SVGAGI (reference sequence). The germline V and J ends were trimmed by 6 bases and 0 bases, with 13 bases remaining between them. This CDR3 is built from 15 residues. CDR3 sequence (DNA): TGTGCCAGCAGCCTAAGCGGCACTAGCACAGATACGCAGTATTTT. The encoded protein is CASSLSGTSTDTQYF.

This clone occurred once. V gene TRBV5-4 combines with J gene TRBJ2-5, with a weak D call TRBD1 (5 bases). V was clipped by 3 bases and J by 3 bases, with 15 bases between them. The CDR3 has 15 amino acids. From germline, CDR1 is SGHNT and CDR2 YYREEE (reference sequence). Written as DNA, the CDR3 is TGTGCCAGCAGCTCGGTAAGGGGTATGGAAGAGACCCAGTACTTC. It codes for CASSSVRGMEETQYF.

V is TRBV7-8 and J is TRBJ1-1; D call uncertain. The CDR3 totals 13 residues. Germline-derived CDR1 and CDR2 are SGHVS and FQNEAQ. The V end was cut by 1 base, the J end by 4 bases, with 7 bases between. CDR3 sequence: CASSLGLSTEAFF. Here the CDR3 DNA reads TGTGCCAGCAGCTTAGGCTTGTCCACTGAAGCTTTCTTT.

The V call is TRBV10-2, the J call TRBJ1-5; D gene unclear. Trimming cost V 3 bases and J 0 bases, with 9 bases left between them. Germline-derived CDR1 and CDR2 are WSHSY and SAAADI. The CDR3 loop spans 15 amino acids. The CDR3 DNA follows: TGCGCCAGCAGTGACAACAGTATTAGCAATCAGCCCCAGCATTTT. Translation: CASSDNSISNQPQHF.

The V and J genes are TRBV2 and TRBJ1-1; unclear D gene. Trimming took off 2 bases at V and 4 bases at J, with 8 bases between the two ends. This CDR3 is built from 13 residues. Germline lookup yields CDR1 SNHLY and CDR2 FYNNEI. The CDR3 here is CASSERATTEAFF. In DNA, the CDR3 is TGTGCCAGCAGTGAAAGGGCGACCACTGAAGCTTTCTTT.

Here the CDR3 reads CASSPSLTIFPQETQYF. CDR3 sequence (DNA): TGTGCCAGCTCACCCTCATTGACTATCTTTCCCCAAGAGACCCAGTACTTC. V and J are TRBV18 and TRBJ2-5, with D possibly TRBD2 on 5 matching bases. Germline lookup yields CDR1 KGHSH and CDR2 LQKENI. Trimming left V 3 bases short and J 1 base short, with 18 bases between. This CDR3 contains 17 residues.

J is TRBJ1-5 and V is TRBV15; D is uncertain. This CDR3 spans 14 amino acids. Germline V gene data show CDR1 as LNHNV and CDR2 as YYDKDF (reference sequence). V lost 2 bases and J 2 bases, leaving 7 bases between the germline ends. The DNA for the CDR3 is TGTGCCACCAGCAGATCAGCGGGCAATCAGCCCCAGCATTTT. It encodes CATSRSAGNQPQHF.

The chain joins TRBV5-1 to TRBJ1-2; maybe TRBD1 (5 bases). The CDR3 has 14 residues. Between the trimmed V and J ends, which lost 0 bases and 3 bases, there was a span of 9 bases. Germline CDR1 is SGHRS and CDR2 is YFSETQ. CDR3 nucleotide sequence: TGCGCCAGCAGCTTGGACCGAGGGGACTATGGCTACACCTTC. This encodes CASSLDRGDYGYTF.

This chain connects TRBV27 to TRBJ1-3; possible D gene TRBD1, 6 bases. Looked up from germline, CDR1 is MNHEY and CDR2 is SMNVEV (reference sequence). The CDR3 sequence is 15 residues long. Trimming left V 6 bases short and J 4 bases short, with 16 bases between. The CDR3 bases are TGTGCCAGCAGCCGGAGGGGGGGTATCGGAAACACCATATATTTT. Translating gives CASSRRGGIGNTIYF.

This clone was detected only a few times. V and J are TRBV5-4 and TRBJ1-1, with 8 nucleotides matching TRBD1. Looked up from germline, CDR1 is SGHNT and CDR2 is YYREEE (reference sequence). V lost 4 bases and J lost 1; bases outside the gene matches: 3. This CDR3 has 14 residues. The CDR3 DNA is TGTGCCAGCAGCATGGGACAGGCGAACACTGAAGCTTTCTTT. Its translation is CASSMGQANTEAFF.

The J gene is TRBJ2-2, the V gene TRBV2; D remains unclear. Trimming removed 6 bases at V and 1 base at J, with 18 bases between. CDR1 is SNHLY and CDR2 is FYNNEI in the germline V gene. There are 17 residues in the CDR3. CDR3 amino acids: CASSALVTSLNTGELFF. In DNA form, the CDR3 reads TGTGCCAGCAGCGCGCTAGTGACCTCTCTGAACACCGGGGAGCTGTTTTTT.

The chain carries TRBV9 and TRBJ2-5; TRBD2 agrees at 7 bases. CDR3 length: 14 amino acids. V was pared by 5 bases and J by 1 base, with 5 bases of the junction left unmatched. CDR1 and CDR2 (germline): SGDLS, YYNGEE. DNA of the CDR3: TGTGCCAGCAGTCAGCCGGGGGGCCAAGAGACCCAGTACTTC. Translated, it gives CASSQPGGQETQYF.

The chain employs TRBV4-2 and TRBJ1-5; D uncertain. V lost 0 bases to trimming and J lost 6 bases, with 6 bases between them. CDR1 is LGHNA, CDR2 YNFKEQ, per germline. The CDR3 runs 13 residues. In nucleotides, the CDR3 is TGTGCCAGCAGCCAAGATCTCGGTCAGCCCCAGCATTTT. Amino acid sequence: CASSQDLGQPQHF.

V usage is TRBV7-9 and J usage is TRBJ2-3, with D tentatively TRBD1 or TRBD2 (5 bases each). The ends were cut back, 5 bases at V and 5 bases at J, with 14 bases in the middle. CDR1 is SEHNR and CDR2 is FQNEAQ in the germline V gene (reference sequence). This CDR3 spans 14 amino acids. CDR3 sequence: CASSPGAMRDTQYF. The CDR3 DNA reads TGTGCCAGCAGCCCCGGGGCGATGAGAGATACGCAGTATTTT.

This rearrangement joins TRBV11-1 to TRBJ1-6, with no clear D. The germline gives CDR1 SGHAT, CDR2 FQDESV (reference sequence). Deletions cut 2 bases from V and 7 bases from J, with 9 bases between. The CDR3 is made up of 14 amino acids. CDR3 residues: CASSLRWQNSPLHF. In nucleotides, the CDR3 is TGTGCCAGCAGCTTAAGGTGGCAGAATTCACCCCTCCACTTT.